Sequencing of this T cell receptor beta chain was carried out in a study of CD4 and CD8 cells across lung adenocarcinoma regions. TCRdb re-called the PCR reads through MiXCR, storing one row per CDR3 protein. Of about 8,000 distinct CDR3 sequences listed, roughly three fifths were seen once; the top ten hold roughly a quarter. CDR3 length: 17 residues. Trimming cost V 7 bases and J 2 bases; bases outside gene matches: 12. Germline assignment: CDR1 MNHNS and CDR2 SASEGT. This clonotype was counted many times. The sample taken for sequencing was CD4+ T cells from the center of a lung tumor. The chain employs TRBV6-1 and TRBJ2-3; 10 bases map to TRBD1. The clonotype originates from a female donor with lung adenocarcinoma. The CD4 and CD8 labels of this study may be unreliable. In DNA form, the CDR3 reads TGTGCCAGCAAGAGACAGGGGGCTACCTTTACCACAGATACGCAGTATTTT. Residues: CASKRQGATFTTDTQYF.